This TCR beta chain was identified during a study of T cell responses to AZD1222 COVID-19 vaccine. Measured with immunoSEQ multiplex PCR; TCRdb has only the in-frame clones, and not every one. The table shows more than 95,000 clones, with 88% occurring only once. Worth noting for this clone: Its antigen is undetermined.

Overall study findings and caveats: CD4 TCRs linked to vaccination spanned spike, dominating at 160-218 and 743-854.

The receptor was isolated from an adult who received the AZD1222 COVID-19 vaccine. The sample consisted of peripheral blood, taken 28 days after the second AZD1222 dose.

CDR3 in amino acids: CASSLLAANSNQPQHF. CDR3 coding DNA: TGTGCCAGCAGTTTATTGGCGGCGAATAGCAATCAGCCCCAGCATTTT. The chain couples TRBV27 to TRBJ1-5; D gene ambiguous. The ends were cut back, 1 base at V and 0 bases at J, with 10 bases in the middle. Germline V gives CDR1 MNHEY, CDR2 SMNVEV (reference sequence). The CDR3 has 16 amino acids.